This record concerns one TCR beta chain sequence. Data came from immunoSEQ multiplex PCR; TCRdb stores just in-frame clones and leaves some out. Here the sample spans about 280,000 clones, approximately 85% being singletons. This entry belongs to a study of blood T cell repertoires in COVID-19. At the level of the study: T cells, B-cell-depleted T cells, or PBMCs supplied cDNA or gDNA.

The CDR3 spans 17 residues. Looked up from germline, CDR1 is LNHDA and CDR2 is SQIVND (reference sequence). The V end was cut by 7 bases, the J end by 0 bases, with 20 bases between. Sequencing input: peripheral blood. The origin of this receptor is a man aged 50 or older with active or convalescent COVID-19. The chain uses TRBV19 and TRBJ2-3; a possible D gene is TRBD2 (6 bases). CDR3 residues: CASTISGYTLSTDTQYF. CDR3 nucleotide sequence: TGTGCCAGTACCATTAGCGGTTATACTCTTAGCACAGATACGCAGTATTTT. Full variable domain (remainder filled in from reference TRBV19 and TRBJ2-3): DGGITQSPKYLFRKEGQNVTLSCEQNLNHDAMYWYRQDPGQGLRLIYYSQIVNDFQKGDIAEGYSVSREKKESFPLTVTSAQKNPTAFYLCASTISGYTLSTDTQYFGPGTRLTVL.